Listed here are 25 T cell receptor beta chains from one sample, sequenced in a study of identical twins. Each CDR3 protein is one row after TCRdb ran MiXCR on the 5' RACE reads. Among about 690,000 distinct CDR3 sequences listed, around 6.1% were seen once. Material: naive T cells sorted from blood. These TCRs come from a man younger than 35 in good health.

Ten or more counts support this clonotype. The V gene is TRBV4-1, the J gene TRBJ2-3; 9 bases agree with TRBD2. The CDR3 is 15 residues long. After removal of 1 base from V and 5 bases from J, the junction contained 4 bases not matched to a gene. Germline V CDR1 and CDR2: MGHRA, YSYEKL. CDR3 sequence reads: CASSQGGREVDTQYF. In DNA form, the CDR3 reads TGCGCCAGCAGCCAAGGCGGGAGGGAGGTAGATACGCAGTATTTT.

This clonotype was counted between two and nine times. The chain links TRBV5-1 to TRBJ1-5, with D tentatively TRBD1 (5 bases). Germline lookup yields CDR1 SGHRS and CDR2 YFSETQ. The CDR3 runs 13 residues. V was shortened by 5 bases and J by 7 bases, with 13 bases between the two germline ends. The CDR3 nucleotides are TGCGCCAGCAGTCCCAGTGGGGGACAGCCCCAGCATTTT. Translated: CASSPSGGQPQHF. Full variable domain (missing parts from reference TRBV5-1 and TRBJ1-5): KAGVTQTPRYLIKTRGQQVTLSCSPISGHRSVSWYQQTPGQGLQFLFEYFSETQRNKGNFPGRFSGRQFSNSRSEMNVSTLELGDSALYLCASSPSGGQPQHFGDGTRLSIL.

The chain carries TRBV18 and TRBJ2-3; no reliable D call. The ends were cut back, 0 bases at V and 5 bases at J, with 6 bases in the middle. Per germline, CDR1 KGHSH and CDR2 LQKENI. CDR3 size: 13 residues. The CDR3 loop is CASSPPTIDTQYF. Here the CDR3 DNA reads TGTGCCAGCTCACCACCGACAATAGATACGCAGTATTTT.

This clonotype was observed at least ten times. The rearrangement links TRBV6-6 to TRBJ1-5; D gene ambiguous. The CDR3 contains 13 residues. Germline V lookup: CDR1 MNHNY, CDR2 SVGAGI (reference sequence). Trimming shortened V by 9 bases and J by 4 bases, and 13 bases separated the two germline ends. The CDR3 sequence: CASSGAENQPQHF. CDR3 coding DNA: TGTGCCAGTTCAGGAGCGGAGAATCAGCCCCAGCATTTT.

The gene calls are TRBV11-2 and TRBJ1-4, with a tentative D call TRBD1 (6 bases). This CDR3 contains 15 residues. The V end was cut by 1 base, the J end by 8 bases, with 14 bases between. Germline CDR1 is SGHAT and CDR2 is FQNNGV. The DNA for the CDR3 is TGTGCCAGCAGCTTAGCCGGACAGCCCGACGAAAAACTGTTTTTT. Protein: CASSLAGQPDEKLFF.

The V and J genes are TRBV7-2 and TRBJ2-5; 9 bases are shared with TRBD2. CDR1 SGHTA and CDR2 FQGNSA come from the germline V gene. The CDR3 consists of 16 residues. With 5 bases clipped from V and 4 bases from J, the junction kept 11 bases outside the gene matches. The CDR3 reads CASSPQLAGAGETQYF. In nucleotides, the CDR3 is TGTGCCAGCAGCCCACAATTAGCGGGAGCTGGAGAGACCCAGTACTTC.

The genes are TRBV3-1 and TRBJ2-5; D is possibly TRBD1 (5 bases). Deletions cut 1 base from V and 0 bases from J, with 9 bases between. The length of the CDR3 is 15 residues. CDR1 is LGHDT and CDR2 is YNNKEL in the germline V gene (reference sequence). CDR3 DNA sequence: TGTGCCAGCAGCCAAGTTTGGGGCAACCAAGAGACCCAGTACTTC. The encoded protein is CASSQVWGNQETQYF.

This clonotype has a count of ten or more. The V gene is TRBV5-1, the J gene TRBJ2-7, with TRBD1 identical over 7 bases. Germline V gene lookup returns CDR1 SGHRS and CDR2 YFSETQ. V shed 3 bases and J 2 bases; nucleotides not matched to a gene: 2. The CDR3 consists of 13 residues. CDR3 coding DNA: TGCGCCAGCAGCTGGGACAGCACCTACGAGCAGTACTTC. Translation gives CASSWDSTYEQYF.

The chain couples TRBV6-5 to TRBJ1-1, with D uncertain. Deletions cut 0 bases from V and 4 bases from J, with 6 bases between. CDR1 is MNHEY, CDR2 SVGAGI, per germline. The CDR3 loop spans 13 amino acids. The DNA of the CDR3 is TGTGCCAGCAGTTACTCGAGTTTCACTGAAGCTTTCTTT. Translated: CASSYSSFTEAFF.

At least ten counts were recorded for this clonotype. J is TRBJ2-7 and V is TRBV6-5; D is undetermined. V dropped 5 bases and J dropped 2 bases, with 7 bases sitting between them. The germline V gene has CDR1 MNHEY and CDR2 SVGAGI. The length of the CDR3 is 12 residues. CDR3 amino acids: CASSNGPYEQYF. In nucleotides, the CDR3 is TGTGCCAGCAGTAACGGACCCTACGAGCAGTACTTC.

This clonotype has just a few counts. The chain links TRBV6-5 to TRBJ2-2; D is unclear. The CDR3 runs to 17 residues. The germline V gene encodes CDR1 MNHEY and CDR2 SVGAGI. V shed 1 base and J shed 0 bases, with 12 bases lying between them. CDR3: CASSYWGGHTNTGELFF. CDR3 nucleotides: TGTGCCAGCAGTTACTGGGGTGGGCACACGAACACCGGGGAGCTGTTTTTT.

This chain uses TRBV20-1 with TRBJ2-4; weak D call: TRBD2 (7 bases). Germline-derived CDR1 and CDR2 are DFQATT and SNEGSKA (reference sequence). With 2 bases removed from V and 0 bases from J, the gap between germline ends came to 17 bases. The CDR3 is made up of 17 amino acids. The CDR3 here is CSARFWGRELAKNIQYF. The CDR3 DNA sequence: TGCAGTGCTAGATTTTGGGGGCGGGAGCTAGCCAAAAACATTCAGTACTTC.

The chain joins TRBV4-2 to TRBJ2-3, with 9 bases lining up with TRBD2. Germline V gene sequence: CDR1 LGHNA, CDR2 YNFKEQ. Trimming took 4 bases from V and 4 from J; bases not matched to a gene: 9. The CDR3 is 16 amino acids. As DNA, the CDR3 is TGTGCCAGCAGCCGAGCGGGTAGCGGGAGTCCAGATACGCAGTATTTT. This gives the protein CASSRAGSGSPDTQYF.

This clonotype was seen more than once but under ten times. The chain couples TRBV4-1 to TRBJ2-2, with TRBD2 matching over 12 bases. V shed 3 bases, J shed 3 bases, and the junction held 8 bases outside the gene matches. The CDR3 covers 18 residues. The V gene's germline CDR1 is MGHRA and CDR2 YSYEKL. The CDR3 DNA reads as TGCGCCAGCAGCCAGGAGACTAGCGGGAGAGGCTACACCGGGGAGCTGTTTTTT. Protein sequence: CASSQETSGRGYTGELFF.

The table lists this clonotype with many counts. The chain is built from TRBV20-1 and TRBJ2-1; D ambiguous. Trimming removed 6 bases from V and 3 bases from J, with 6 bases in between. This CDR3 region has 11 residues. In germline, CDR1 is DFQATT, CDR2 SNEGSKA (reference sequence). CDR3 sequence reads: CSAPYYNEQFF. The CDR3 DNA reads TGCAGTGCCCCCTACTACAATGAGCAGTTCTTC.

This clonotype appeared a few times. J is TRBJ1-6 and V is TRBV2; D is undetermined. The CDR3 is made up of 16 amino acids. Germline V gene lookup returns CDR1 SNHLY and CDR2 FYNNEI. V dropped 2 bases and J dropped 2 bases, with 10 bases sitting between them. CDR3 protein: CASSETLDPYNSPLHF. For the CDR3, the DNA is TGTGCCAGCAGTGAAACTCTTGACCCCTATAATTCACCCCTCCACTTT.

This clonotype was seen repeatedly, ten times or more. The genes are TRBV6-2 or TRBV6-3 and TRBJ2-2; 7 bases align to TRBD1. V lost 2 bases, J lost 3 bases, and 0 bases stayed unmatched. The CDR3 has 14 amino acids. The V gene's germline CDR1 is MNHEY and CDR2 SVGEGT. For the CDR3, the DNA is TGTGCCAGCAGTTACGGGACAGACACCGGGGAGCTGTTTTTT. It encodes CASSYGTDTGELFF.

The CDR3: CASSQDLREVGETQYF. DNA for the CDR3: TGTGCCAGCAGCCAAGATTTGCGGGAGGTAGGAGAGACCCAGTACTTC. This chain connects TRBV4-2 to TRBJ2-5, with TRBD2 identical over 8 bases. With V trimmed by 0 bases and J by 4 bases, 7 bases remained unmatched. CDR3 length: 16 amino acids. Germline assignment: CDR1 LGHNA and CDR2 YNFKEQ.

This clonotype was observed at least ten times. The chain combines TRBV7-9 with TRBJ2-3; 7 positions agree with TRBD2. Germline lookup yields CDR1 SEHNR and CDR2 FQNEAQ (reference sequence). The CDR3 is 16 amino acids. After removal of 1 base from V and 2 bases from J, the junction contained 6 bases not matched to a gene. CDR3 region: CASSLEPSGITDTQYF. The CDR3 nucleotides read TGTGCCAGCAGCTTAGAACCCAGCGGGATCACAGATACGCAGTATTTT.

This clonotype came up many times. The junction shows a germline mismatch at one end, possibly a read error. The rearrangement joins TRBV7-9 to TRBJ2-1; 7 bases are a match to TRBD1. Germline CDR1 reads SEHNR; CDR2 reads FQNEAQ (reference sequence). The CDR3 loop spans 16 amino acids. The CDR3 here is CASSTRQGRLYYEQFF. In DNA form, the CDR3 reads TGTGCCAGCAGCACGCGACAGGGCCGCCTCTACTATGAGCAGTTCTTC.

This clonotype has just a few counts. This rearrangement joins TRBV6-2 or TRBV6-3 to TRBJ2-1; no clear D gene. Trimming pared 2 bases from V and 6 bases from J, leaving 11 bases between. This CDR3 region has 14 residues. Germline CDR1 is MNHEY and CDR2 is SVGEGT. The CDR3 reads CASSYILLRNEQFF. The CDR3, as DNA: TGTGCCAGCAGTTACATTCTTCTCCGCAATGAGCAGTTCTTC.

This clonotype showed up just a few times. The gene calls are TRBV11-2 and TRBJ1-2; D gene ambiguous. V dropped 2 bases and J dropped 4 bases, with 11 bases sitting between them. The germline V gene has CDR1 SGHAT and CDR2 FQNNGV. The CDR3 totals 14 residues. CDR3 region: CASSLQAAGYGYTF. Written as DNA, the CDR3 is TGTGCCAGCAGCTTACAGGCCGCGGGCTATGGCTACACCTTC.

V usage is TRBV29-1 and J usage is TRBJ2-7; 7 bases agree with TRBD1. CDR3 length: 14 residues. J was trimmed by 6 bases and V by 1 base; bases with no gene match: 9. Germline values: CDR1 SQVTM, CDR2 ANQGSEA. This CDR3 reads CSVEVPGTVSEQYF. The CDR3 DNA follows: TGCAGCGTTGAAGTGCCGGGGACAGTCTCCGAGCAGTACTTC.

There are many counts of this clonotype. This chain links TRBV12-3 or TRBV12-4 with TRBJ1-5; no clear D. V lost 2 bases and J 6 bases, leaving 8 bases between the germline ends. The CDR3 contains 13 residues. The CDR3 nucleotides are TGTGCCAGCAGTTTACGTGATAGTCAGCCCCAGCATTTT. Protein sequence: CASSLRDSQPQHF.

This clonotype was observed a handful of times. This sequence joins TRBV12-3 or TRBV12-4 and TRBJ1-3, with TRBD1 matching 8 bases. The CDR3 is 15 amino acids. Germline trimming cut 8 bases from V and 9 bases from J; bases unmatched to any gene: 15. Written as DNA, the CDR3 is TGTGCCAGCCACAAGACAGGGGATAGAGGCGGCACCATATATTTT. This sequence encodes CASHKTGDRGGTIYF.